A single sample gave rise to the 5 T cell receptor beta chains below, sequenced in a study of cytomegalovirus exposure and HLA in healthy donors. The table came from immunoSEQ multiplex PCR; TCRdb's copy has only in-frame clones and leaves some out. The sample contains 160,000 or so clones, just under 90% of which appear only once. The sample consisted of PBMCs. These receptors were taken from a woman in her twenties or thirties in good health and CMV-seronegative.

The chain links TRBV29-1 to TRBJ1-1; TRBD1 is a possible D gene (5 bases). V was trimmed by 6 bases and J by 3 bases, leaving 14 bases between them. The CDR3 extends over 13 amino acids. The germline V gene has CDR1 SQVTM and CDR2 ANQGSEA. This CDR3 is CSVLTVTYTEAFF. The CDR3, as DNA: TGCAGCGTGCTGACAGTAACGTACACTGAAGCTTTCTTT.

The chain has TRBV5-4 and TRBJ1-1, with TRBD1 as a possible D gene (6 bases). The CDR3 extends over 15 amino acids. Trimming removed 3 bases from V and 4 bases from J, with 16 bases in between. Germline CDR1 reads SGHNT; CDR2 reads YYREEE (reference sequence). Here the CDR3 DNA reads TGTGCCAGCAGCTCCCCACAGGGTTTGGGCACTGAAGCTTTCTTT. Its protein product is CASSSPQGLGTEAFF.

The CDR3 is CASSRMGGGRRTDTQYF. The DNA for the CDR3 is TGTGCCAGCAGCCGAATGGGGGGGGGCCGACGCACAGATACGCAGTATTTT. The V and J genes are TRBV9 and TRBJ2-3, with D perhaps TRBD2 (7 bases). The CDR3 extends over 17 amino acids. Per the germline V gene, CDR1 is SGDLS and CDR2 is YYNGEE. Trimming stripped 4 bases from V and 1 base from J, with 19 bases between.

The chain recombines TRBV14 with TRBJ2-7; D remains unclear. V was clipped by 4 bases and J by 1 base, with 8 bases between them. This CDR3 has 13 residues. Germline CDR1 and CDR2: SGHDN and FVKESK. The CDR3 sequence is CASSLTDSYEQYF. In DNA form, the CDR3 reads TGTGCCAGCAGCCTTACAGATTCCTACGAGCAGTACTTC.

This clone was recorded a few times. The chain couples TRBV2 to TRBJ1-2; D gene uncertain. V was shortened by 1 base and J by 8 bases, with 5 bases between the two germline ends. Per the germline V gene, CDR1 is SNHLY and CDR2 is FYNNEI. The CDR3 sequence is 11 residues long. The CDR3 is CASSEGSGYTF. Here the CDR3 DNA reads TGTGCCAGCAGTGAAGGGAGCGGCTACACCTTC.